This T cell receptor (beta chain) was identified in a study of blood T cell repertoires in COVID-19. Participant ages covered roughly 18 to 90 years across 24 US areas. Participant-given clinical history determined each cohort assignment. This clone was seen just once. Only in-frame clones appear in the TCRdb table, and some are missing; sequencing was by immunoSEQ multiplex PCR. The table records roughly 150,000 clones, more than 70% of them present only once. The V gene's germline CDR1 is MNHEY and CDR2 SMNVEV (reference sequence). The V end lost 6 bases, the J end lost 8 bases, and 19 bases lay between the germline ends. The CDR3 consists of 14 residues.

The V and J genes are TRBV27 and TRBJ1-2, with D perhaps matching TRBD1 (5 bases). Sequenced: PBMCs or T cells enriched from blood (not recorded which). The clonotype originates from a middle-aged man who had recovered from COVID-19. The CDR3 DNA is TGTGCCAGCAGGCCTACAGGTTCGGGCGGAGGCTACACCTTC. Amino acids: CASRPTGSGGGYTF.